The clone carrying this T cell receptor beta chain was found once. This specimen belongs to a study of T cell changes during pregnancy in multiple sclerosis. Profiled with immunoSEQ multiplex PCR; TCRdb holds only in-frame clones, not every one. In the table there are under 85,000 clones, under 90% of which are singletons. V was clipped by 7 bases and J by 0 bases, with 12 bases between them. CDR1 MNHEY and CDR2 SVGAGI come from the germline V gene. CDR3 length: 14 amino acids. This chain links TRBV6-5 with TRBJ2-5, with TRBD1 as a possible D gene (6 bases). This TCR was recovered from a female donor in good health, enrolled as a control in a pregnancy study. This sample comprised peripheral blood, obtained after pregnancy. Here the CDR3 DNA reads TGTGCCAGCACGGCGAGGGGGTACCAAGAGACCCAGTACTTC. Translating it yields CASTARGYQETQYF.